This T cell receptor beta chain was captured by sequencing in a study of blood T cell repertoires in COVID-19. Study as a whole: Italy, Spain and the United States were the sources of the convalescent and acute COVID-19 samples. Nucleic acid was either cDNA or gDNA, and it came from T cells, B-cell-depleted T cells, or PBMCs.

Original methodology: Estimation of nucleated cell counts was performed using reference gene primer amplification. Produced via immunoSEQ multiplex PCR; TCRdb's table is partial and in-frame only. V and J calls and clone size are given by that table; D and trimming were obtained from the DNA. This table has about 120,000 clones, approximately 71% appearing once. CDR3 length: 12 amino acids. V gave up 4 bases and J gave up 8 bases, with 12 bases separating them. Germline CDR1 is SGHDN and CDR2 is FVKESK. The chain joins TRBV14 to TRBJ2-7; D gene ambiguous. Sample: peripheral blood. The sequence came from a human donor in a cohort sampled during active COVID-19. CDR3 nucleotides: TGTGCCAGCAGCCTTTCCGAGGCGAAGCAGTACTTC. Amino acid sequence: CASSLSEAKQYF.